The T cell receptor beta chain under discussion was sequenced for a study of OX40 agonist ivuxolimab in advanced cancers. Study-level points and caveats: CD4+ and CD8+ T cells in blood underwent clonal expansion by week 6 at 0.1 to 3.0 mg/kg. Expansion of clones was among the lowest in partial responders at 0.1-3.0 mg/kg.

Excluded were patients having autoimmune disease history or systemic immunosuppression. TCRdb keeps only in-frame clones here, not all; method: immunoSEQ multiplex PCR. This table holds 60,000 to 75,000 clones, roughly 86% found once. With regard to this clone: Antigen: not known.

This receptor was taken from an adult with an advanced solid tumor such as melanoma, head and neck, liver or kidney cancer. Sequenced material: CD4+ or CD8+ T cells sorted from blood, taken in a trial of the OX40 agonist ivuxolimab.

The DNA of the CDR3 is TGTGCCAGCAGCGAGGGGTGGTACAATGAGCAGTTCTTC. Translation gives CASSEGWYNEQFF. V gene TRBV9 combines with J gene TRBJ2-1; tentative D call: TRBD1 (5 bases). V was cut by 3 bases and J by 4 bases, with 8 bases left in between. The germline V gene has CDR1 SGDLS and CDR2 YYNGEE. The CDR3 is 13 residues long. The whole variable domain, remainder taken from reference TRBV9 and TRBJ2-1, is DSGVTQTPKHLITATGQRVTLRCSPRSGDLSVYWYQQSLDQGLQFLIQYYNGEERAKGNILERFSAQQFPDLHSELNLSSLELGDSALYFCASSEGWYNEQFFGPGTRLTVL.